This T cell receptor (beta chain) stems from a study of shared T cell receptors in the human thymus. Produced via immunoSEQ multiplex PCR; TCRdb's table is partial and in-frame only. Of hundreds of thousands of clones in the sample, more than 75% are singletons; the top ten hold 0.0095% to 0.011%. Per germline, CDR1 MNHEY and CDR2 SVGAGI. V gave up 2 bases and J gave up 0 bases, with 5 bases separating them. The CDR3 consists of 13 residues. Separately, the same data were catalogued under a study of human thymus T cells. In that study: Corrective heart surgery yielded the resections from which the thymus tissue came. Across thymic and blood repertoires, the usage of V and J genes appeared to be biased. Highly overlapping thymic repertoires in unrelated individuals were reported by related research.

This receptor was obtained from a boy younger than two with a congenital heart defect. The sequencing sample was made of thymocytes. The chain carries TRBV6-5 and TRBJ2-7; D call uncertain. The CDR3 coding sequence is TGTGCCAGCAGTTACGAGCACTCCTACGAGCAGTACTTC. Encoded protein: CASSYEHSYEQYF.